This entry lists 6 T cell receptor beta chains sequenced from one sample in a study of regulatory T cells in long-lasting Graves disease. This sample's time point: newly diagnosed GD, antithyroid drugs for less than 3 months. With RNA extracted from PBMCs as input, the TCR library was made. Construction of the TCR beta libraries employed iRepertoire HTBI primers in conjunction with Arm-PCR of CDR3 regions. Each CDR3 protein gets one entry after TCRdb re-called the multiplex PCR reads with MiXCR. The sample has around 400,000 distinct CDR3 sequences; 15% to 17% are singletons. The sample in question was peripheral blood mononuclear cells (PBMCs), obtained at new diagnosis, from a patient treated with antithyroid drugs. The receptors were gathered from a female donor with Graves disease.

This clonotype was recorded many times. The genes are TRBV6-5 and TRBJ1-1; D might be TRBD1 (6 bases). Germline V gene sequence: CDR1 MNHEY, CDR2 SVGAGI. Trimming pared 0 bases from V and 8 bases from J, leaving 13 bases between. The CDR3 sequence is 14 residues long. Here the CDR3 reads CASSYSLRQEEAFF. CDR3 nucleotide sequence: TGTGCCAGCAGTTACTCACTAAGACAGGAAGAAGCTTTCTTT.

Note on this clonotype: A read error is possible here, since a much larger clone lies one base away. V usage is TRBV4-2 and J usage is TRBJ2-5; 8 nucleotides align to TRBD2. This CDR3 contains 18 residues. The germline V gene encodes CDR1 LGHNA and CDR2 YNFKEQ. Here the CDR3 reads CASSQERGTRSGGETQHF. The CDR3, as DNA: TGTGCCAGCAGCCAAGAAAGGGGGACTAGATCCGGGGGTGAGACCCAGCACTTC.

CDR3 nucleotides: TGTGCCAGCAGTTCGCAGGGGGGGACCCAGCCCCAGCATTTT. It translates to CASSSQGGTQPQHF. The V gene is TRBV12-3 or TRBV12-4, the J gene TRBJ1-5, with 7 bases identical to TRBD1. This CDR3 has 14 amino acids. V trimming: 4 bases; J trimming: 7 bases; junction bases outside the gene matches: 7.

The chain carries TRBV12-3 or TRBV12-4 and TRBJ2-1, with D tentatively TRBD1 (6 bases). The CDR3 length is 13 residues. V lost 3 bases to trimming and J lost 9 bases, with 12 bases between them. The CDR3 nucleotides read TGTGCCAGCAGTTTCGGGGACAACTTTGAGCAGTTCTTC. Its translation is CASSFGDNFEQFF.

The rearrangement joins TRBV4-2 to TRBJ2-7; TRBD1 agrees at 9 bases. CDR3 length: 16 residues. The germline gives CDR1 LGHNA, CDR2 YNFKEQ. J was trimmed by 2 bases and V by 5 bases; bases with no gene match: 10. The DNA for the CDR3 is TGTGCCAGCAGCGCAATCGACGGACAGGGGCCCTACGAGCAGTACTTC. It encodes CASSAIDGQGPYEQYF.

This clonotype was seen repeatedly, ten times or more. The rearrangement joins TRBV6-6 to TRBJ2-7; D gene unclear. The CDR3 totals 15 residues. CDR1 and CDR2 from the germline V gene are MNHNY and SVGAGI (reference sequence). Trimming took off 0 bases at V and 3 bases at J, with 12 bases between the two ends. CDR3 amino acids: CASSYSSGDFYEQYF. The CDR3 bases are TGTGCCAGCAGTTACTCGAGTGGGGATTTCTACGAGCAGTACTTC.